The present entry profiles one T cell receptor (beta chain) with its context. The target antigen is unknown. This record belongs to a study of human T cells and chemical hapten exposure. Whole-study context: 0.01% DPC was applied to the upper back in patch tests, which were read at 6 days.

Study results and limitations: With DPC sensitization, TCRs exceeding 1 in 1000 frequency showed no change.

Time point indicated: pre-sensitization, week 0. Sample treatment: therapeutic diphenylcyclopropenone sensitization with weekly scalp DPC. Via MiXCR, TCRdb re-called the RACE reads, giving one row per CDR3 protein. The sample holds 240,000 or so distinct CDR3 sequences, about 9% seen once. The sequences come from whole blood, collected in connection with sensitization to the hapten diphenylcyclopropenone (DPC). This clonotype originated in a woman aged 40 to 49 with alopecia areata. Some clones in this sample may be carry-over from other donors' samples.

This chain's CDR3 is CAAGGEAFF. The CDR3, as DNA: TGTGCAGCCGGGGGAGAAGCTTTCTTT. The genes are TRBV6-6 and TRBJ1-1; D is perhaps TRBD1 (5 bases). Germline V gives CDR1 MNHNY, CDR2 SVGAGI (reference sequence). The CDR3 spans 9 residues.